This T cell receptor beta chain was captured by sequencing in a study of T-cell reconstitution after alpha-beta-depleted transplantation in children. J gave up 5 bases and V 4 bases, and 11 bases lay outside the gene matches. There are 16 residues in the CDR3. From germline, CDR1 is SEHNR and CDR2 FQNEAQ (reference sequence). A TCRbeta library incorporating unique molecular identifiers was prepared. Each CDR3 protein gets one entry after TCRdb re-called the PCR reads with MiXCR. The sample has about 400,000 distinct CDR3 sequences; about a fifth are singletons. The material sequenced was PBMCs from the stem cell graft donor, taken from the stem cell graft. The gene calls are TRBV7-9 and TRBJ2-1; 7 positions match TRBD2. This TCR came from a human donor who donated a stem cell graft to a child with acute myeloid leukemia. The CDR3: CASSSSIGRADNEQFF. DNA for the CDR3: TGTGCCAGCAGCTCCTCGATTGGGAGGGCTGACAATGAGCAGTTCTTC.